These 20 T cell receptor beta chains share one sample of origin, sequenced in a study of CD4 T cells in relation to SARS-CoV-2 and coronaviruses. Before the COVID-19 pandemic, during about 2010-2018, CD4+ T cells were taken from unexposed donors. Some clones are missing from TCRdb's copy, which holds only in-frame ones; the method was immunoSEQ multiplex PCR. Of about 64,000 clones detected, about 94% appear once; the ten largest clones hold 0.11% to 0.15%. The sample taken for sequencing was naive CD4+ T cells from PBMCs. Subset here: naive CD4+ T cells isolated by negative enrichment. The receptors come from a human donor in good health.

This rearrangement joins TRBV9 to TRBJ1-2; the match to TRBD1 covers 7 bases. The germline V gene has CDR1 SGDLS and CDR2 YYNGEE. V lost 0 bases to trimming and J lost 2 bases; unmatched junction nucleotides: 1. The CDR3 covers 14 residues. CDR3 sequence: CASSVGTGNYGYTF. Written as DNA, the CDR3 is TGTGCCAGCAGCGTAGGGACAGGAAACTATGGCTACACCTTC.

For the CDR3, the DNA is TGTGCCAGAAGCGAGGACAGGGTAGGCCAAGAGACCCAGTACTTC. Translated: CARSEDRVGQETQYF. J is TRBJ2-5 and V is TRBV5-3, with 8 bases that match TRBD1. TRBV5-3 is recorded as an ORF, its role being uncertain. Losses at the gene ends were 4 bases for V and 1 base for J; bases not matched to a gene: 6. The CDR3 totals 15 residues.

The genes are TRBV6-5 and TRBJ2-7; D remains ambiguous. This CDR3 has 15 residues. Trimming cost V 0 bases and J 1 base, with 10 bases left between them. The germline gives CDR1 MNHEY, CDR2 SVGAGI. The CDR3 sequence: CASSYSTAGSYEQYF. The CDR3 coding sequence is TGTGCCAGCAGTTACTCCACTGCAGGTTCCTACGAGCAGTACTTC.

The CDR3 sequence: CAISGLAGVNEQFF. The CDR3 nucleotides are TGTGCCATCAGTGGTCTAGCGGGAGTGAATGAGCAGTTCTTC. The genes are TRBV10-3 and TRBJ2-1, with 10 bases that match TRBD2. The CDR3 is 14 amino acids. Germline lookup yields CDR1 ENHRY and CDR2 SYGVKD. The J segment lost 7 bases and the V segment lost 4 bases, leaving 4 bases of the junction unmatched.

The CDR3 nucleotides read TGTGCCAGCTCTCGACAGGGAGGAGACTACGAGCAGTACTTC. It encodes CASSRQGGDYEQYF. The chain has TRBV18 and TRBJ2-7, with D possibly matching TRBD1 (7 bases). The CDR3 contains 14 residues. Germline CDR1 and CDR2: KGHSH and LQKENI. Trimming cost V 6 bases and J 3 bases, with 15 bases left between them. The whole variable domain, filled in from reference TRBV18 and TRBJ2-7, reads NAGVMQNPRHLVRRRGQEARLRCSPMKGHSHVYWYRQLPEEGLKFMVYLQKENIIDESGMPKERFSAEFPKEGPSILRIQQVVRGDSAAYFCASSRQGGDYEQYFGPGTRLTVT.

This clone has only one observation. V gene TRBV19 combines with J gene TRBJ2-3; the D gene is possibly TRBD1 (6 bases). V lost 3 bases and J 1 base, leaving 11 bases between the germline ends. This CDR3 comprises 15 residues. Germline CDR1 and CDR2: LNHDA and SQIVND (reference sequence). In DNA, the CDR3 is TGTGCCAGTAGTATGAACAGGGCCCGCACAGATACGCAGTATTTT. Translation gives CASSMNRARTDTQYF.

The CDR3 DNA follows: TGTGCCAGCAGCTTAGTCTTGAATGAGCAGTTCTTC. This encodes CASSLVLNEQFF. The genes are TRBV7-2 and TRBJ2-1; D gene ambiguous. The CDR3 covers 12 residues. Trimming took 1 base from V and 7 from J, leaving 5 bases between them. Germline lookup yields CDR1 SGHTA and CDR2 FQGNSA.

The V and J genes are TRBV5-6 and TRBJ2-2; D is unclear. CDR3 size: 11 residues. V was trimmed by 3 bases and J by 9 bases, leaving 6 bases between them. Germline CDR1 and CDR2: SGHDT and YYEEEE. CDR3 residues: CASSSRRELFF. The CDR3, as DNA: TGTGCCAGCAGCTCCCGTAGGGAGCTGTTTTTT.

This clone appeared once. The chain is built from TRBV30 and TRBJ1-6; 11 bases agree with TRBD1. V shed 7 bases and J 13 bases; nucleotides not matched to a gene: 12. This CDR3 region has 14 residues. Germline values: CDR1 GTSNPN, CDR2 SVGIG (reference sequence). The CDR3 is CALRTGGRQGPLHF. In DNA form, the CDR3 reads TGTGCCTTAAGGACAGGGGGCCGTCAAGGGCCCCTCCACTTT.

This clone has only one observation. This rearrangement joins TRBV11-2 to TRBJ1-1, with D tentatively TRBD1 (6 bases). Germline CDR1 reads SGHAT; CDR2 reads FQNNGV. The V end was cut by 5 bases, the J end by 1 base, with 14 bases between. This CDR3 has 15 amino acids. In DNA, the CDR3 is TGTGCCAGCAGCCGCGGTGCAGGGGAGAACACTGAAGCTTTCTTT. The encoded protein is CASSRGAGENTEAFF.

This chain uses TRBV18 with TRBJ2-7; a weak D match, TRBD2 (5 bases). V lost 3 bases to trimming and J lost 3 bases, with 15 bases between them. The germline CDR1 and CDR2 sequences are KGHSH and LQKENI. The CDR3 has 15 residues. In DNA form, the CDR3 reads TGTGCCAGCTCACCTCCGGGGTCCGGTCGCTACGAGCAGTACTTC. Its translation: CASSPPGSGRYEQYF.

This clone appeared a single time. The V call is TRBV19, the J call TRBJ2-2; the D gene is possibly TRBD1 (5 bases). Trimming removed 5 bases at V and 1 base at J, with 8 bases between. The CDR3 runs to 14 residues. CDR1 LNHDA and CDR2 SQIVND come from the germline V gene (reference sequence). DNA of the CDR3: TGTGCCAGTAGTCCCCAGGGGAACACCGGGGAGCTGTTTTTT. It specifies CASSPQGNTGELFF.

This chain connects TRBV7-3 to TRBJ2-3; D uncertain. With 1 base removed from V and 5 bases from J, the gap between germline ends came to 13 bases. Germline-derived CDR1 and CDR2 are SGHTA and FQGTGA. The CDR3 spans 15 residues. CDR3 bases: TGTGCCAGCAGCTTAAGCGACTCCCGGCGAGATACGCAGTATTTT. Translation gives CASSLSDSRRDTQYF.

This clone came up once. The genes are TRBV6-2 or TRBV6-3 and TRBJ2-5; the match to TRBD2 covers 12 bases. V lost 0 bases and J lost 1; bases outside the gene matches: 6. Looked up from germline, CDR1 is MNHEY and CDR2 is SVGEGT. The CDR3 covers 18 residues. CDR3 in DNA: TGTGCCAGCAGTTACTCGAGTGGACTAGCGGGATCCCAAGAGACCCAGTACTTC. This translates into CASSYSSGLAGSQETQYF.

The V and J genes are TRBV28 and TRBJ2-3, with 11 bases fitting TRBD2. The V gene's germline CDR1 is MDHEN and CDR2 SYDVKM. The trim removed 5 bases at V and 5 bases at J, leaving 12 bases unmatched. The CDR3 runs 17 residues. As DNA, the CDR3 is TGTGCCAGCAGTGAAGCCCTACTAGCGGGAGCGGTAGATACGCAGTATTTT. Amino acid sequence: CASSEALLAGAVDTQYF.

The rearrangement links TRBV5-6 to TRBJ2-5; 7 nucleotides agree with TRBD1. The CDR3 has 15 residues. The germline CDR1 and CDR2 sequences are SGHDT and YYEEEE. Germline trimming cut 1 base from V and 3 bases from J; bases unmatched to any gene: 6. CDR3 in DNA: TGTGCCAGCAGCTTGTCTGGACAGGCGAAAGAGACCCAGTACTTC. This gives the protein CASSLSGQAKETQYF.

The chain carries TRBV5-1 and TRBJ1-1; D uncertain. This CDR3 region has 14 residues. Trimming cost V 2 bases and J 5 bases, with 13 bases left between them. The germline CDR1 and CDR2 sequences are SGHRS and YFSETQ. The CDR3 sequence: CASSFEGVTTEAFF. DNA of the CDR3: TGCGCCAGCAGCTTTGAGGGTGTTACGACTGAAGCTTTCTTT.

This rearrangement joins TRBV19 to TRBJ1-5; weak D call: TRBD1 (6 bases). V lost 3 bases to trimming and J lost 9 bases, with 15 bases between them. CDR3 length equals 14 residues. Germline V lookup: CDR1 LNHDA, CDR2 SQIVND (reference sequence). Written as DNA, the CDR3 is TGTGCCAGTAGTATGGACGGGGGGCGGGGGCCCCAGCATTTT. This sequence encodes CASSMDGGRGPQHF.

This clone was seen only a few times. The V call is TRBV7-2, the J call TRBJ1-5; possibly TRBD1 for D (6 bases). Trimming took off 4 bases at V and 2 bases at J, with 18 bases between the two ends. Germline CDR1 reads SGHTA; CDR2 reads FQGNSA. This CDR3 is built from 17 residues. The CDR3 DNA reads as TGTGCCAGCAGCTATCGACCCGGGACATCAGGCAATCAGCCCCAGCATTTT. Protein: CASSYRPGTSGNQPQHF.

The gene calls are TRBV24-1 and TRBJ2-2; D is ambiguous. The germline CDR1 and CDR2 sequences are KGHDR and SFDVKD. The V and J ends lost 9 bases and 2 bases respectively, with 12 bases between them. This CDR3 region has 14 residues. This chain's CDR3 is CATLIQPNTGELFF. For the CDR3, the DNA is TGTGCCACCCTTATTCAGCCAAACACCGGGGAGCTGTTTTTT.